This entry lists 25 T cell receptor beta chains sequenced from one sample in a study of spatial heterogeneity in lung cancer. Points from the study as a whole: It was found that expanded intratumoral alpha and beta TCR counts tracked tumor mutation counts.

A single record per CDR3 protein comes from TCRdb applying MiXCR to the 5' RACE reads. The sample contains 25,000 to 30,000 distinct CDR3 sequences, roughly 6.9% of which appear only once. Their target antigens are unknown. Documented time point: sample taken at primary tumor resection. This material consisted of lung tumor tissue, taken at surgery. The source is a male donor with early-stage non-small cell lung cancer.

This clonotype showed up many times. This chain links TRBV20-1 with TRBJ2-3, with D perhaps TRBD1 (5 bases). In germline, CDR1 is DFQATT, CDR2 SNEGSKA (reference sequence). Between the trimmed V and J ends, which lost 0 bases and 3 bases, there was a span of 10 bases. CDR3 length equals 14 residues. CDR3 DNA sequence: TGCAGTGCTAGAGATCAGGGCCAGACAGATACGCAGTATTTT. Translation: CSARDQGQTDTQYF.

This clonotype came up a few times. This rearrangement joins TRBV5-1 to TRBJ2-7; TRBD1 matches 7 bases. Germline-derived CDR1 and CDR2 are SGHRS and YFSETQ. Trimming took 5 bases from V and 6 from J; bases not matched to a gene: 14. This CDR3 is 15 amino acids long. Written as DNA, the CDR3 is TGCGCCAGCAGTCATGATGGGACAGTTGGGCGCGAGCAGTACTTC. It specifies CASSHDGTVGREQYF.

This clonotype has at least ten counts. This chain joins TRBV13 and TRBJ1-1; D is ambiguous. The CDR3 is 12 residues long. The germline V gene encodes CDR1 PRHDT and CDR2 FYEKMQ (reference sequence). V was pared by 6 bases and J by 4 bases, with 9 bases between. The CDR3 region is CASRGRGTEAFF. The CDR3 DNA is TGTGCCAGCAGGGGAAGAGGCACTGAAGCTTTCTTT.

The chain has TRBV6-2 or TRBV6-3 and TRBJ2-5; 7 nucleotides agree with TRBD1. The CDR3 contains 14 residues. Germline V gene lookup returns CDR1 MNHEY and CDR2 SVGEGT. The junction had 6 bases not matched to a gene; V was cut back by 6 bases and J by 2 bases. The CDR3 loop reads CASSHWDSQETQYF. For the CDR3, the DNA is TGTGCCAGCAGCCACTGGGACAGTCAAGAGACCCAGTACTTC.

By proportion, this clonotype is large. The chain is built from TRBV28 and TRBJ2-1; D is unresolved. CDR1 MDHEN and CDR2 SYDVKM come from the germline V gene. Trimming cost V 3 bases and J 3 bases, with 9 bases left between them. The CDR3 length is 14 residues. This CDR3 reads CASSFASSYNEQFF. DNA for the CDR3: TGTGCCAGCAGTTTTGCCTCCAGCTACAATGAGCAGTTCTTC.

This clonotype was recorded many times. CDR3: CASSGGIWGDNEQFF. CDR3 nucleotide sequence: TGTGCCAGCAGTGGTGGCATTTGGGGGGACAATGAGCAGTTCTTC. The V and J genes are TRBV2 and TRBJ2-1; a possible D gene is TRBD2 (6 bases). Trimming removed 4 bases from V and 5 bases from J, with 15 bases in between. The germline V gene has CDR1 SNHLY and CDR2 FYNNEI. The CDR3 runs to 15 residues.

The sample holds a few counts of this clonotype. The chain has TRBV24-1 and TRBJ1-1, with D uncertain. This CDR3 has 13 amino acids. Germline CDR1 is KGHDR and CDR2 is SFDVKD. The ends were cut back, 6 bases at V and 0 bases at J, with 7 bases in the middle. CDR3 nucleotides: TGTGCCACCAGTACGAGATTGAACACTGAAGCTTTCTTT. Translated: CATSTRLNTEAFF.

This clonotype came up many times. The J gene is TRBJ1-2, the V gene TRBV29-1; 8 bases map to TRBD1. V was pared by 7 bases and J by 7 bases, with 11 bases of the junction left unmatched. CDR3 length: 13 amino acids. Germline assignment: CDR1 SQVTM and CDR2 ANQGSEA. The DNA for the CDR3 is TGCAGCGCCTGGACAGGGTCGTATTCTGGCTACACCTTC. Its protein is CSAWTGSYSGYTF.

The chain employs TRBV11-3 and TRBJ2-7; TRBD1 matches 8 bases. This CDR3 is built from 13 residues. CDR1 and CDR2 (germline): SGHNT, YENEEA. V lost 3 bases and J lost 4; bases outside the gene matches: 2. The CDR3: CASSLRTGYEQYF. The CDR3 DNA reads TGTGCCAGCAGCTTGCGGACAGGGTACGAGCAGTACTTC.

This clonotype has ten or more counts. This chain uses TRBV28 with TRBJ2-1; D is ambiguous. V was shortened by 8 bases and J by 0 bases, with 11 bases between the two germline ends. Germline lookup yields CDR1 MDHEN and CDR2 SYDVKM. The CDR3 length is 14 residues. The CDR3 spells CASLNLGSYNEQFF. The CDR3 region has the DNA TGTGCCAGCCTAAATTTGGGCTCCTACAATGAGCAGTTCTTC.

This clonotype was seen repeatedly, ten times or more. The CDR3 region is CAISDSGTSGGPYNEQFF. In nucleotides, the CDR3 is TGTGCCATCAGTGATTCCGGGACTAGCGGGGGACCGTACAATGAGCAGTTCTTC. V is TRBV10-3 and J is TRBJ2-1, with 14 bases that match TRBD2. Trimming took 3 bases from V and 4 from J; bases not matched to a gene: 8. The length of the CDR3 is 18 residues. Germline values: CDR1 ENHRY, CDR2 SYGVKD.

This clonotype was recorded at least ten times. The chain couples TRBV20-1 to TRBJ1-1, with D perhaps matching TRBD1 (5 bases). V lost 0 bases and J lost 4, with 9 bases in between. This CDR3 is built from 13 residues. Germline values: CDR1 DFQATT, CDR2 SNEGSKA (reference sequence). CDR3 bases: TGCAGTGCTAGAGATGGGGGGTCCACTGAAGCTTTCTTT. Its translation is CSARDGGSTEAFF.

This clonotype rates as medium-sized. DNA of the CDR3: TGTGCCAGCAGCTTAAGGGGGGACCAAGAGACCCAGTACTTC. Its protein product is CASSLRGDQETQYF. The chain is built from TRBV7-2 and TRBJ2-5; D possibly uses TRBD1 or TRBD2 (6 bases each). Trimming took off 2 bases at V and 0 bases at J, with 7 bases between the two ends. The CDR3 spans 14 residues. Germline CDR1 SGHTA, CDR2 FQGNSA.

This rearrangement joins TRBV7-2 to TRBJ2-3; TRBD1 or TRBD2 may be the D gene (5 bases each). Trimming shortened V by 2 bases and J by 2 bases, and 17 bases separated the two germline ends. The germline gives CDR1 SGHTA, CDR2 FQGNSA. The CDR3 consists of 17 residues. The CDR3 sequence: CASSLWGHEGTTDTQYF. In nucleotides, the CDR3 is TGTGCCAGCAGCTTATGGGGCCATGAGGGGACCACAGATACGCAGTATTTT. The full variable domain, completed using reference TRBV7-2 and TRBJ2-3, is GAGVSQSPSNKVTEKGKDVELRCDPISGHTALYWYRQSLGQGLEFLIYFQGNSAPDKSGLPSDRFSAERTGGSVSTLTIQRTQQEDSAVYLCASSLWGHEGTTDTQYFGPGTRLTVL.

This clonotype has a count of ten or more. The chain couples TRBV20-1 to TRBJ2-3, with TRBD1 matching over 8 bases. This CDR3 has 14 amino acids. The V and J ends lost 5 bases and 3 bases, in that order; junction bases with no gene match: 7. Germline V gene sequence: CDR1 DFQATT, CDR2 SNEGSKA (reference sequence). CDR3 loop: CSAVPRGRTDTQYF. In nucleotides, the CDR3 is TGCAGTGCTGTCCCCAGGGGGCGGACAGATACGCAGTATTTT.

This clonotype was counted ten times or more. The rearrangement links TRBV28 to TRBJ1-2; unclear D gene. This CDR3 has 12 residues. The germline V gene has CDR1 MDHEN and CDR2 SYDVKM. V was cut by 3 bases and J by 8 bases, with 10 bases left in between. CDR3 nucleotide sequence: TGTGCCAGCAGTTTCGCTAGGAGGGGCTACACCTTC. Residues: CASSFARRGYTF.

Comments on this clonotype: This is likely a read error, given that the CDR3 carries no conserved phenylalanine or tryptophan at its end. V usage is TRBV28 and J usage is TRBJ2-7, with TRBD1 identical over 9 bases. V shed 6 bases, J shed 2 bases, and the junction held 8 bases outside the gene matches. CDR1 is MDHEN and CDR2 is SYDVKM in the germline V gene. This CDR3 is built from 15 residues. CDR3 in DNA: TGTGCCAGCAGCCCGGGGACAGGGCCGACCTACGAGCAGTACTTA. Its translation: CASSPGTGPTYEQYL.

This clonotype was counted many times. The V gene is TRBV7-2, the J gene TRBJ1-5, with unresolved D. In germline, CDR1 is SGHTA, CDR2 FQGNSA. V was shortened by 2 bases and J by 6 bases, with 8 bases between the two germline ends. CDR3 size: 13 residues. The CDR3 DNA sequence: TGTGCCAGCAGCTTAAGTAGGTCTCAGCCCCAGCATTTT. Amino acids: CASSLSRSQPQHF.

The sample holds many counts of this clonotype. The chain is built from TRBV28 and TRBJ2-2, with D maybe TRBD2 (5 bases). The germline V gene has CDR1 MDHEN and CDR2 SYDVKM. This CDR3 contains 15 residues. V lost 2 bases and J lost 3, with 10 bases in between. Here the CDR3 DNA reads TGTGCCAGCAGTTTAAGGCAGGAGGACACCGGGGAGCTGTTTTTT. Its protein product is CASSLRQEDTGELFF.

The chain recombines TRBV12-3 or TRBV12-4 with TRBJ1-5; no clear D. The V end was cut by 0 bases, the J end by 5 bases, with 14 bases between. The CDR3 contains 16 residues. The CDR3: CASSLAILAADQPQHF. The DNA for the CDR3 is TGTGCCAGCAGTTTAGCCATCTTGGCAGCTGATCAGCCCCAGCATTTT.

This clonotype has at least ten counts. J is TRBJ2-3 and V is TRBV2; 9 nucleotides line up with TRBD2. The CDR3 is 15 amino acids. V lost 3 bases and J lost 3; bases outside the gene matches: 4. Germline CDR1 and CDR2: SNHLY and FYNNEI. The CDR3 region has the DNA TGTGCCAGCAGTGAGCCTAGCGGGACGACAGATACGCAGTATTTT. Its translation: CASSEPSGTTDTQYF.

This clonotype was counted ten times or more. In DNA form, the CDR3 reads TGCAGTGCTGCGATGACAGGACAAGAGACCCAGTACTTC. This codes for CSAAMTGQETQYF. This chain links TRBV20-1 with TRBJ2-5; possibly TRBD1 for D (6 bases). V was cut by 5 bases and J by 2 bases, with 12 bases left in between. The CDR3 contains 13 residues. Germline CDR1 reads DFQATT; CDR2 reads SNEGSKA (reference sequence).

This clonotype qualifies as medium-sized. This chain joins TRBV6-2 or TRBV6-3 and TRBJ1-1; D remains ambiguous. Trimming shortened V by 2 bases and J by 12 bases, and 13 bases separated the two germline ends. Germline CDR1 MNHEY, CDR2 SVGEGT. The length of the CDR3 is 12 residues. CDR3 DNA: TGTGCCAGCAGTTACGGGAGGACGGAGACTTTCTTT. It is translated as CASSYGRTETFF.

There are many counts of this clonotype. J is TRBJ2-1 and V is TRBV5-1; 8 bases are shared with TRBD1. CDR3 length: 14 amino acids. The germline V gene has CDR1 SGHRS and CDR2 YFSETQ. The trim removed 4 bases at V and 6 bases at J, leaving 6 bases unmatched. The CDR3 loop reads CASSPNGQGNEQFF. The CDR3 bases are TGCGCCAGCAGCCCAAACGGACAGGGCAATGAGCAGTTCTTC.

This chain joins TRBV5-4 and TRBJ2-3; TRBD1 agrees at 11 bases. There are 14 residues in the CDR3. Germline CDR1 SGHNT, CDR2 YYREEE (reference sequence). V shed 4 bases and J 4 bases; nucleotides not matched to a gene: 2. The CDR3 here is CASSLGQGADTQYF. The CDR3 DNA is TGTGCCAGCAGCCTGGGACAGGGGGCAGATACGCAGTATTTT.